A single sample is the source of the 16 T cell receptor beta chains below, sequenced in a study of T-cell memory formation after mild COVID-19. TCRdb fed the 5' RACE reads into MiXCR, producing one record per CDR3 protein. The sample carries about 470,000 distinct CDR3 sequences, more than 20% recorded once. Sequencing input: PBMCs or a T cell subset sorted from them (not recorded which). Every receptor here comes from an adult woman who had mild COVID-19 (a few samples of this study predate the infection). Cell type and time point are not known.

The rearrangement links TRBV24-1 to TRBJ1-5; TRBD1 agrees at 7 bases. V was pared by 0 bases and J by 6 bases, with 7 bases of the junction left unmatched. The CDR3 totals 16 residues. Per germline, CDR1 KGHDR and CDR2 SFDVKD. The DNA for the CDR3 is TGTGCCACCAGTGATTTGAATACAGGGGAAGGTCAGCCCCAGCATTTT. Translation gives CATSDLNTGEGQPQHF.

The CDR3 is CASSQGLGLFNEQFF. In DNA form, the CDR3 reads TGTGCCAGCAGCCAAGGTTTGGGACTTTTCAATGAGCAGTTCTTC. The chain carries TRBV14 and TRBJ2-1; possible D gene TRBD2, 6 bases. V was shortened by 1 base and J by 6 bases, with 13 bases between the two germline ends. The CDR3 covers 15 residues. Germline CDR1 SGHDN, CDR2 FVKESK.

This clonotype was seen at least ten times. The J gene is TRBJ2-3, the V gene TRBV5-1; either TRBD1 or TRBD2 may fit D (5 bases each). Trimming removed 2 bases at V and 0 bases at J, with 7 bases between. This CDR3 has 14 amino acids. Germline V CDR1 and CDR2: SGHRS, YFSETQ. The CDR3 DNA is TGCGCCAGCAGCTTAGGGGACAGCACAGATACGCAGTATTTT. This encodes CASSLGDSTDTQYF.

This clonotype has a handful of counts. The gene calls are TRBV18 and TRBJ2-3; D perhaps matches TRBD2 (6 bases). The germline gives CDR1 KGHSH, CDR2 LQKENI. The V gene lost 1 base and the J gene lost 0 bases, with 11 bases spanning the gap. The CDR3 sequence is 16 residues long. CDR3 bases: TGTGCCAGCTCACCACTGCCCGGGGGTAGCACAGATACGCAGTATTTT. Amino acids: CASSPLPGGSTDTQYF.

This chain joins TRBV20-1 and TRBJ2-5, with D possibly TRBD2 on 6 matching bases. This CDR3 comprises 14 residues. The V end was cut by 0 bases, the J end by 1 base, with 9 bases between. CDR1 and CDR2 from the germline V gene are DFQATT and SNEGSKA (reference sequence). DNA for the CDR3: TGCAGTGCTAGAGAAACTAGCCTCCAAGAGACCCAGTACTTC. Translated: CSARETSLQETQYF.

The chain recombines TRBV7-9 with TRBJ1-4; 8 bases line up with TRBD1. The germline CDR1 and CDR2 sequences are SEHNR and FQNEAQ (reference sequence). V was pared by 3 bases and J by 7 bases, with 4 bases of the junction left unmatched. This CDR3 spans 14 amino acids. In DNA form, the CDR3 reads TGTGCCAGCAGCTTGGACAGGGAGGCTGAAAAACTGTTTTTT. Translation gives CASSLDREAEKLFF.

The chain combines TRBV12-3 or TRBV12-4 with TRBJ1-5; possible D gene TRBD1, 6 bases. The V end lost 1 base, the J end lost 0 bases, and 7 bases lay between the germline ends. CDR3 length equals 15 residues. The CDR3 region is CASSLEGGSNQPQHF. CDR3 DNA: TGTGCCAGCAGTTTAGAGGGGGGTAGCAATCAGCCCCAGCATTTT.

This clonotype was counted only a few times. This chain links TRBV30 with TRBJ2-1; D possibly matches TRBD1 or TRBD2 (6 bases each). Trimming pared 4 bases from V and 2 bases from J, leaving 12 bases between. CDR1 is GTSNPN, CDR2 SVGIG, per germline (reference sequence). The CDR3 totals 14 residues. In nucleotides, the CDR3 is TGTGCCTGGATAGGGGGGCCTACCTACAATGAGCAGTTCTTC. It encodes CAWIGGPTYNEQFF.

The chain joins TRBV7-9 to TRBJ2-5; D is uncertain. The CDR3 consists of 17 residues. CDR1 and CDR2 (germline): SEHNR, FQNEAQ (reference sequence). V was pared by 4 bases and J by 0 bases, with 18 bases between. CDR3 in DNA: TGTGCCAGCAGCTCTAGTTGGCAGGAGCAGTACCAAGAGACCCAGTACTTC. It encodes CASSSSWQEQYQETQYF.

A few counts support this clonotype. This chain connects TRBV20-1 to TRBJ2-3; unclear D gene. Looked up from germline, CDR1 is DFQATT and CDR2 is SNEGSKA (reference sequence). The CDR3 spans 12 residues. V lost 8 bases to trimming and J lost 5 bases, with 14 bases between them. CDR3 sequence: CSPIYLGDTQYF. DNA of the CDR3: TGCAGTCCGATCTACTTGGGAGATACGCAGTATTTT.

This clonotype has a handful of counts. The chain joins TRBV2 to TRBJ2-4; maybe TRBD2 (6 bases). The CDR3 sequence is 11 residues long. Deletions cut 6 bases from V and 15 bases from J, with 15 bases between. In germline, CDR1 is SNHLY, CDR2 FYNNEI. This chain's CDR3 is CASSYGGLVYF. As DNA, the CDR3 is TGTGCCAGCAGCTATGGGGGGTTAGTGTACTTC. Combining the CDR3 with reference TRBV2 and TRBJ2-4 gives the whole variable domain EPEVTQTPSHQVTQMGQEVILRCVPISNHLYFYWYRQILGQKVEFLVSFYNNEISEKSEIFDDQFSVERPDGSNFTLKIRSTKLEDSAMYFCASSYGGLVYFGAGTRLSVL.

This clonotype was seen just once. CDR3 residues: CASSATPVSEQYF. Here the CDR3 DNA reads TGTGCCAGCAGCGCGACGCCCGTTAGCGAGCAGTACTTC. The chain is built from TRBV9 and TRBJ2-7; D unclear. CDR1 and CDR2 from the germline V gene are SGDLS and YYNGEE. V gave up 3 bases and J gave up 6 bases, with 13 bases separating them. This CDR3 contains 13 residues.

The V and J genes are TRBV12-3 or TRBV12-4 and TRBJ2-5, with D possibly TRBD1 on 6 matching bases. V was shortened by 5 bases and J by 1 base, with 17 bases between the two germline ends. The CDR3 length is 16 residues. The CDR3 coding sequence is TGTGCCAGCAGTGATGGGAAGGGGGTATCCCAAGAGACCCAGTACTTC. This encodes CASSDGKGVSQETQYF.

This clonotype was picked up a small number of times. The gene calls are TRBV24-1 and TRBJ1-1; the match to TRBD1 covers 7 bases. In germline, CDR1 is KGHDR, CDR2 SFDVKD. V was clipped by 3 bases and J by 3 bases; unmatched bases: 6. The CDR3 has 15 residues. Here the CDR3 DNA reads TGTGCCACCAGTGATGCGGGACAGAGGCACACTGAAGCTTTCTTT. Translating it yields CATSDAGQRHTEAFF.

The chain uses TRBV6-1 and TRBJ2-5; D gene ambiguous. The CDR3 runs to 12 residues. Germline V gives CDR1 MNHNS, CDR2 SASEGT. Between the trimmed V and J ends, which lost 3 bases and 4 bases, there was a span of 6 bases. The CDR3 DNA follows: TGTGCCAGCAGTGAGGGCTTAGAGACCCAGTACTTC. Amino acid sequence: CASSEGLETQYF.

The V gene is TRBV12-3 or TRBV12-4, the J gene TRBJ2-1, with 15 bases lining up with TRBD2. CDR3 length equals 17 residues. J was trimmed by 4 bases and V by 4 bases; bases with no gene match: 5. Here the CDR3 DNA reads TGTGCCAGCAGTTCGGGACTAGCGGGAGGACCTTACAATGAGCAGTTCTTC. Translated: CASSSGLAGGPYNEQFF.